These 28 T cell receptor beta chains originate from one sample sequenced in a study of technical replicates of blood from a handful of donors. Profiled with immunoSEQ multiplex PCR; TCRdb holds only in-frame clones, not every one. This sample has about 71,000 clones, with roughly 92% found just once. Sequences were obtained from T cells isolated from PBMCs. All receptors derive from a human donor in good health.

For the CDR3, the DNA is TGTGCCAGCAGTTACTTAGCGGGAAGCTCCTACAATGAGCAGTTCTTC. Protein: CASSYLAGSSYNEQFF. The chain uses TRBV6-5 and TRBJ2-1; TRBD2 aligns across 8 bases. Germline CDR1 and CDR2: MNHEY and SVGAGI. Trimming took 1 base from V and 0 from J; bases not matched to a gene: 2. There are 16 residues in the CDR3.

The rearrangement joins TRBV11-3 to TRBJ2-2; 10 bases map to TRBD1. Germline CDR1 and CDR2: SGHNT and YENEEA. Trimming took 5 bases from V and 6 from J; bases not matched to a gene: 9. This CDR3 has 16 residues. CDR3 nucleotide sequence: TGTGCCAGCAGCCCCCGGGACAGGGGTGATGCCGGGGAGCTGTTTTTT. As protein: CASSPRDRGDAGELFF. Full variable domain (outside the CDR3, taken from reference TRBV11-3 and TRBJ2-2): EAGVVQSPRYKIIEKKQPVAFWCNPISGHNTLYWYLQNLGQGPELLIRYENEEAVDDSQLPKDRFSAERLKGVDSTLKIQPAELGDSAVYLCASSPRDRGDAGELFFGEGSRLTVL.

This sequence joins TRBV2 and TRBJ2-7, with D unresolved. The CDR3 loop spans 10 amino acids. V was trimmed by 8 bases and J by 4 bases, leaving 6 bases between them. CDR1 SNHLY and CDR2 FYNNEI come from the germline V gene. CDR3 amino acids: CASFLYEQYF. The CDR3 nucleotides are TGTGCCAGCTTCCTATACGAGCAGTACTTC. Together with reference TRBV2 and TRBJ2-7, the CDR3 gives the full variable domain: EPEVTQTPSHQVTQMGQEVILRCVPISNHLYFYWYRQILGQKVEFLVSFYNNEISEKSEIFDDQFSVERPDGSNFTLKIRSTKLEDSAMYFCASFLYEQYFGPGTRLTVT.

This rearrangement joins TRBV28 to TRBJ2-5; TRBD1 is a possible D gene (6 bases). The CDR3 extends over 16 amino acids. Trimming stripped 5 bases from V and 5 bases from J, with 21 bases between. The germline V gene encodes CDR1 MDHEN and CDR2 SYDVKM. The CDR3: CASSVIGQGRDETQYF. The CDR3 DNA is TGTGCCAGCAGTGTGATCGGGCAGGGGCGCGACGAGACCCAGTACTTC. Full variable domain (rest looked up from reference TRBV28 and TRBJ2-5): DVKVTQSSRYLVKRTGEKVFLECVQDMDHENMFWYRQDPGLGLRLIYFSYDVKMKEKGDIPEGYSVSREKKERFSLILESASTNQTSMYLCASSVIGQGRDETQYFGPGTRLLVL.

The chain recombines TRBV4-3 with TRBJ1-1; D gene uncertain. This CDR3 has 14 residues. The V gene lost 0 bases and the J gene lost 1 base, with 6 bases spanning the gap. The V gene's germline CDR1 is LGHNA and CDR2 YSLEER. In DNA form, the CDR3 reads TGCGCCAGCAGCCAAGATCTAGGGAACACTGAAGCTTTCTTT. Translation gives CASSQDLGNTEAFF.

The chain recombines TRBV5-1 with TRBJ1-3, with 7 bases matching TRBD1. With V trimmed by 3 bases and J by 0 bases, 6 bases remained unmatched. Germline lookup yields CDR1 SGHRS and CDR2 YFSETQ. The CDR3 loop spans 16 amino acids. The DNA of the CDR3 is TGCGCCAGCAGCTATAACCGGGACAGCTCTGGAAACACCATATATTTT. Translated: CASSYNRDSSGNTIYF. Together with reference TRBV5-1 and TRBJ1-3, the CDR3 gives the full variable domain: KAGVTQTPRYLIKTRGQQVTLSCSPISGHRSVSWYQQTPGQGLQFLFEYFSETQRNKGNFPGRFSGRQFSNSRSEMNVSTLELGDSALYLCASSYNRDSSGNTIYFGEGSWLTVV.

This chain joins TRBV30 and TRBJ2-3, with 10 bases aligning to TRBD2. Losses at the gene ends were 1 base for V and 5 bases for J; bases not matched to a gene: 15. From germline, CDR1 is GTSNPN and CDR2 SVGIG (reference sequence). The CDR3 consists of 18 residues. CDR3 in amino acids: CAWSGTLGTSVAGDTQYF. CDR3 sequence (DNA): TGTGCCTGGAGTGGTACTTTAGGGACTAGCGTCGCGGGAGATACGCAGTATTTT. The full variable domain, its missing parts supplied by reference TRBV30 and TRBJ2-3, is SQTIHQWPATLVQPVGSPLSLECTVEGTSNPNLYWYRQAAGRGLQLLFYSVGIGQISSEVPQNLSASRPQDRQFILSSKKLLLSDSGFYLCAWSGTLGTSVAGDTQYFGPGTRLTVL.

This clone was detected once. J is TRBJ2-1 and V is TRBV10-3; 9 positions agree with TRBD2. The CDR3 has 15 amino acids. Germline V gene sequence: CDR1 ENHRY, CDR2 SYGVKD. J was trimmed by 1 base and V by 10 bases; bases with no gene match: 8. The CDR3 nucleotides are TGTGCCACCGAAACTAGCGGGTCTTCCTACAATGAGCAGTTCTTC. It is translated as CATETSGSSYNEQFF.

The chain employs TRBV5-1 and TRBJ1-4; D not resolved. The ends were cut back, 4 bases at V and 4 bases at J, with 11 bases in the middle. Germline-derived CDR1 and CDR2 are SGHRS and YFSETQ. This CDR3 is 14 amino acids long. CDR3 sequence (DNA): TGCGCCAGCAGCCCAAGGGAGGGTAATGAAAAACTGTTTTTT. Translation gives CASSPREGNEKLFF.

CDR3 residues: CASLEGRTISGNTIYF. The CDR3 DNA is TGTGCCAGCTTGGAGGGACGGACGATCTCTGGAAACACCATATATTTT. The chain couples TRBV2 to TRBJ1-3; D is perhaps TRBD1 (5 bases). The germline V gene encodes CDR1 SNHLY and CDR2 FYNNEI. The CDR3 covers 16 residues. Trimming shortened V by 8 bases and J by 0 bases, and 17 bases separated the two germline ends.

The chain has TRBV5-5 and TRBJ1-1, with TRBD1 matching over 9 bases. Germline values: CDR1 SGHKS, CDR2 YYEKEE (reference sequence). With 6 bases clipped from V and 4 bases from J, the junction kept 7 bases outside the gene matches. CDR3 length equals 14 residues. The CDR3 DNA sequence: TGTGCCAGCACTATGGACAGGGGTCTCACTGAAGCTTTCTTT. Its protein product is CASTMDRGLTEAFF. Full variable domain (missing parts from reference TRBV5-5 and TRBJ1-1): DAGVTQSPTHLIKTRGQQVTLRCSPISGHKSVSWYQQVLGQGPQFIFQYYEKEERGRGNFPDRFSARQFPNYSSELNVNALLLGDSALYLCASTMDRGLTEAFFGQGTRLTVV.

This chain uses TRBV28 with TRBJ2-7; D might be TRBD2 (6 bases). Germline V gene lookup returns CDR1 MDHEN and CDR2 SYDVKM. This CDR3 contains 14 residues. The V end lost 5 bases, the J end lost 2 bases, and 13 bases lay between the germline ends. The CDR3 region is CASSPGDLPYEQYF. The CDR3 DNA reads as TGTGCCAGCAGTCCGGGGGACTTACCCTACGAGCAGTACTTC.

This clone was found once. V usage is TRBV5-1 and J usage is TRBJ1-2, with D unresolved. Deletions cut 0 bases from V and 8 bases from J, with 14 bases between. Germline CDR1 and CDR2: SGHRS and YFSETQ. The CDR3 runs 14 residues. DNA for the CDR3: TGCGCCAGCAGCTTGGATAGCGCGGCAGACGGCTACACCTTC. Translating it yields CASSLDSAADGYTF.

The rearrangement uses TRBV14 and TRBJ2-3; 7 bases align to TRBD2. Per the germline V gene, CDR1 is SGHDN and CDR2 is FVKESK. V was clipped by 5 bases and J by 1 base; unmatched bases: 21. CDR3 length: 20 residues. This CDR3 reads CASSEGLAVYDYSRTDTQYF. CDR3 in DNA: TGTGCCAGCAGCGAAGGGCTAGCGGTCTACGATTACTCTCGCACAGATACGCAGTATTTT.

This CDR3 is CASSPPVAEETQYF. The CDR3 DNA is TGTGCCAGCTCACCACCTGTGGCAGAAGAGACCCAGTACTTC. The genes are TRBV18 and TRBJ2-5; D not resolved. The CDR3 is made up of 14 amino acids. Trimming took 0 bases from V and 3 from J, leaving 8 bases between them. Looked up from germline, CDR1 is KGHSH and CDR2 is LQKENI.

This clone turned up a few times. The chain combines TRBV25-1 with TRBJ1-1, with D possibly matching TRBD1 (5 bases). Per germline, CDR1 MGHDK and CDR2 SYGVNS. Trimming removed 1 base from V and 7 bases from J, with 13 bases in between. The CDR3 covers 14 residues. Here the CDR3 DNA reads TGTGCCAGCAGTGAATCCCGACAGAACTATGAAGCTTTCTTT. Amino acid sequence: CASSESRQNYEAFF.

The chain is built from TRBV5-8 and TRBJ1-1, with D perhaps TRBD1 (6 bases). Germline lookup yields CDR1 SGHTS and CDR2 YDEGEE. CDR3 size: 15 residues. The germline V and J ends were trimmed by 2 bases and 8 bases, with 19 bases remaining between them. The CDR3 bases are TGTGCCAGCAGCTTTATGGGGGCCGCGCTAATCGAAGCTTTCTTT. Translation gives CASSFMGAALIEAFF.

The count of this clone is one. The V gene is TRBV6-6, the J gene TRBJ1-2; maybe TRBD1 (5 bases). The germline V and J ends were trimmed by 8 bases and 6 bases, with 22 bases remaining between them. The length of the CDR3 is 15 residues. Germline lookup yields CDR1 MNHNY and CDR2 SVGAGI (reference sequence). As DNA, the CDR3 is TGTGCCAGCCAGGAATTAGGACAAGGGAGGAATGGCTACACCTTC. It encodes CASQELGQGRNGYTF.

CDR3 nucleotide sequence: TGCGCCAGCACGTGGCCAGGCTCCTACGAGCAGTACTTC. It is translated as CASTWPGSYEQYF. This chain links TRBV5-1 with TRBJ2-7; D not resolved. Per the germline V gene, CDR1 is SGHRS and CDR2 is YFSETQ. Trimming stripped 6 bases from V and 0 bases from J, with 10 bases between. The CDR3 totals 13 residues.

This clone was seen a single time. The CDR3 here is CASSFKWEGGATDTQYF. The CDR3 nucleotides are TGCGCCAGCAGCTTTAAGTGGGAGGGTGGGGCCACAGATACGCAGTATTTT. The rearrangement joins TRBV5-1 to TRBJ2-3; 7 positions match TRBD2. The germline V gene encodes CDR1 SGHRS and CDR2 YFSETQ. The length of the CDR3 is 17 residues. With V trimmed by 2 bases and J by 2 bases, 11 bases remained unmatched.

The rearrangement joins TRBV14 to TRBJ2-7; D perhaps matches TRBD1 (6 bases). There are 13 residues in the CDR3. Germline V gene lookup returns CDR1 SGHDN and CDR2 FVKESK. Trimming shortened V by 3 bases and J by 2 bases, and 8 bases separated the two germline ends. The CDR3 coding sequence is TGTGCCAGCAGCCACGCAGGGGCCTACGAGCAGTACTTC. It specifies CASSHAGAYEQYF. The whole variable domain, remainder taken from reference TRBV14 and TRBJ2-7, is EAGVTQFPSHSVIEKGQTVTLRCDPISGHDNLYWYRRVMGKEIKFLLHFVKESKQDESGMPNNRFLAERTGGTYSTLKVQPAELEDSGVYFCASSHAGAYEQYFGPGTRLTVT.

The rearrangement uses TRBV7-3 and TRBJ2-5; TRBD2 might be the D (6 bases). The V end lost 3 bases, the J end lost 4 bases, and 15 bases lay between the germline ends. The CDR3 runs 15 residues. Germline V lookup: CDR1 SGHTA, CDR2 FQGTGA. This CDR3 reads CASSFPAGTPETQYF. CDR3 nucleotide sequence: TGTGCCAGCAGCTTCCCTGCGGGGACTCCAGAGACCCAGTACTTC.

V is TRBV6-5 and J is TRBJ2-3; possibly TRBD2 for D (6 bases). The germline V and J ends were trimmed by 5 bases and 0 bases, with 12 bases remaining between them. Germline V gene data show CDR1 as MNHEY and CDR2 as SVGAGI. CDR3 length: 15 residues. The CDR3 nucleotides are TGTGCCAGCAGTCGACTAGAGTTCAGCACAGATACGCAGTATTTT. It specifies CASSRLEFSTDTQYF.

This clone was seen only a few times. CDR3: CASSLTGTSHYGYTF. DNA of the CDR3: TGTGCCAGTAGTCTTACAGGGACCAGCCACTATGGCTACACCTTC. This chain connects TRBV19 to TRBJ1-2, with D perhaps matching TRBD1 (6 bases). Germline-derived CDR1 and CDR2 are LNHDA and SQIVND (reference sequence). This CDR3 spans 15 amino acids. With 5 bases removed from V and 3 bases from J, the gap between germline ends came to 16 bases.

The CDR3 reads CASSEAGQGYGYTF. In DNA, the CDR3 is TGTGCCAGCAGTGAAGCGGGACAGGGCTATGGCTACACCTTC. V usage is TRBV2 and J usage is TRBJ1-2, with 9 bases that match TRBD1. The germline CDR1 and CDR2 sequences are SNHLY and FYNNEI. After removal of 0 bases from V and 4 bases from J, the junction contained 0 bases not matched to a gene. The CDR3 contains 14 residues. Full variable domain (missing parts from reference TRBV2 and TRBJ1-2): EPEVTQTPSHQVTQMGQEVILRCVPISNHLYFYWYRQILGQKVEFLVSFYNNEISEKSEIFDDQFSVERPDGSNFTLKIRSTKLEDSAMYFCASSEAGQGYGYTFGSGTRLTVV.

V gene TRBV13 combines with J gene TRBJ2-7; the D gene is possibly TRBD1 (6 bases). The CDR3 is 14 amino acids. Trimming pared 4 bases from V and 3 bases from J, leaving 13 bases between. Germline V CDR1 and CDR2: PRHDT, FYEKMQ (reference sequence). DNA of the CDR3: TGTGCCAGCAGCTCGCAGGGGAAAGACTACGAGCAGTACTTC. Protein sequence: CASSSQGKDYEQYF.

The chain joins TRBV10-3 to TRBJ2-3; 9 bases are shared with TRBD2. CDR1 and CDR2 (germline): ENHRY, SYGVKD. The CDR3 is 15 amino acids. V gave up 8 bases and J gave up 1 base; unmatched junction bases: 7. This CDR3 reads CAIGDRTSGTDTQYF. For the CDR3, the DNA is TGTGCCATCGGAGATCGGACTAGCGGCACAGATACGCAGTATTTT.

The genes are TRBV11-2 and TRBJ1-1, with D tentatively TRBD1 (6 bases). CDR3 length: 18 amino acids. V was clipped by 4 bases and J by 0 bases, with 21 bases between them. Germline V gene sequence: CDR1 SGHAT, CDR2 FQNNGV. CDR3 nucleotides: TGTGCCAGCAGCTCCCAGGACAGAGTCGGTTGGTTGAACACTGAAGCTTTCTTT. Encoded protein: CASSSQDRVGWLNTEAFF.